The 21 T cell receptor beta chains below were found in one sample sequenced in a study of T cell changes during pregnancy in multiple sclerosis. Method: immunoSEQ multiplex PCR; TCRdb's copy keeps in-frame clones and lacks some. The sample lists 100,000 or so clones; approximately 90% were seen once. The sample was peripheral blood, taken after pregnancy. The receptors were sampled from a female donor with multiple sclerosis, enrolled in a pregnancy study.

The V call is TRBV27, the J call TRBJ2-5; D might be TRBD2 (6 bases). Between the trimmed V and J ends, which lost 4 bases and 1 base, there was a span of 16 bases. Germline CDR1 reads MNHEY; CDR2 reads SMNVEV (reference sequence). The CDR3 runs to 16 residues. This CDR3 reads CASSWGAGHSQETQYF. The CDR3 DNA reads TGTGCCAGCAGTTGGGGAGCGGGTCACTCCCAAGAGACCCAGTACTTC.

V is TRBV2 and J is TRBJ2-3; 11 nucleotides line up with TRBD2. The V and J ends lost 1 base and 3 bases, in that order; junction bases with no gene match: 12. The CDR3 is made up of 19 amino acids. Looked up from germline, CDR1 is SNHLY and CDR2 is FYNNEI. CDR3 region: CASSEGLAGGPSLTDTQYF. CDR3 DNA: TGTGCCAGCAGTGAAGGCCTAGCGGGGGGCCCGTCACTGACAGATACGCAGTATTTT.

J is TRBJ1-5 and V is TRBV30; D is ambiguous. CDR1 and CDR2 from the germline V gene are GTSNPN and SVGIG (reference sequence). The CDR3 extends over 12 amino acids. V lost 1 base and J lost 4, with 5 bases in between. DNA of the CDR3: TGTGCCTGGAGTGAATTAAATCAGCCCCAGCATTTT. It translates to CAWSELNQPQHF.

The chain is built from TRBV19 and TRBJ1-5; TRBD1 is a possible D gene (6 bases). CDR1 and CDR2 from the germline V gene are LNHDA and SQIVND (reference sequence). This CDR3 is built from 14 residues. V was pared by 9 bases and J by 7 bases, with 19 bases between. This CDR3 reads CASQRAGAGQPQHF. CDR3 nucleotide sequence: TGTGCCAGCCAACGGGCGGGGGCGGGGCAGCCCCAGCATTTT.

This chain joins TRBV6-5 and TRBJ2-5; 8 bases map to TRBD2. J lost 2 bases, V lost 6 bases, and 8 bases had no gene match. This CDR3 contains 15 residues. The V gene's germline CDR1 is MNHEY and CDR2 SVGAGI. The CDR3 spells CASRRSGGAQETQYF. In DNA form, the CDR3 reads TGTGCCAGCAGGAGAAGCGGGGGAGCTCAAGAGACCCAGTACTTC.

The chain employs TRBV6-1 and TRBJ1-3, with D unclear. Germline V gives CDR1 MNHNS, CDR2 SASEGT. V lost 7 bases and J lost 1, with 14 bases in between. CDR3 length: 15 residues. CDR3 protein: CASTYTAGSGNTIYF. DNA of the CDR3: TGTGCCAGCACTTATACCGCGGGGTCTGGAAACACCATATATTTT.

V gene TRBV2 combines with J gene TRBJ1-2; possibly TRBD1 for D (6 bases). There are 15 residues in the CDR3. Germline loops: CDR1 SNHLY, CDR2 FYNNEI. The V end was cut by 7 bases, the J end by 8 bases, with 23 bases between. CDR3 DNA sequence: TGTGCCAGCACCGGGGGGAGGGGGGCAGGAGCGGGCTACACCTTC. This sequence encodes CASTGGRGAGAGYTF.

The rearrangement uses TRBV27 and TRBJ1-2; the match to TRBD1 covers 7 bases. CDR3 length: 18 residues. V lost 3 bases, J lost 0 bases, and 13 bases stayed unmatched. From germline, CDR1 is MNHEY and CDR2 SMNVEV (reference sequence). The CDR3 is CASSFFLMGTASNYGYTF. As DNA, the CDR3 is TGTGCCAGCAGTTTTTTTCTTATGGGGACAGCCTCTAACTATGGCTACACCTTC.

This sequence joins TRBV5-1 and TRBJ1-5; D gene ambiguous. The V and J ends lost 0 bases and 5 bases respectively, with 9 bases between them. There are 14 residues in the CDR3. Germline V lookup: CDR1 SGHRS, CDR2 YFSETQ. The CDR3 loop reads CASSLVAGDQPQHF. CDR3 sequence (DNA): TGCGCCAGCAGCTTGGTAGCCGGGGATCAGCCCCAGCATTTT.

This chain connects TRBV10-3 to TRBJ1-1, with TRBD1 identical over 8 bases. This CDR3 comprises 16 residues. Germline loops: CDR1 ENHRY, CDR2 SYGVKD. The J segment lost 4 bases and the V segment lost 5 bases, leaving 12 bases of the junction unmatched. The CDR3 loop is CAISSLAGGAGTEAFF. CDR3 DNA sequence: TGTGCCATCAGTAGTCTAGCAGGGGGCGCCGGCACTGAAGCTTTCTTT.

The chain uses TRBV29-1 and TRBJ2-7, with a tentative D call TRBD2 (5 bases). Germline V gene sequence: CDR1 SQVTM, CDR2 ANQGSEA. The CDR3 is made up of 13 amino acids. Trimming pared 6 bases from V and 2 bases from J, leaving 14 bases between. In DNA form, the CDR3 reads TGCAGCGTAGCTCCGGACGGGACCTACGAGCAGTACTTC. Its translation is CSVAPDGTYEQYF.

The rearrangement uses TRBV2 and TRBJ1-1; 8 bases are a match to TRBD1. The CDR3 has 14 residues. Germline assignment: CDR1 SNHLY and CDR2 FYNNEI. Trimming removed 6 bases from V and 5 bases from J; junction bases left unmatched: 8. CDR3 nucleotides: TGTGCCAGCAGGGCAGGGGGCGCATCGACTGAAGCTTTCTTT. Protein sequence: CASRAGGASTEAFF.

The chain combines TRBV5-1 with TRBJ1-2; D possibly corresponds to TRBD1 (5 bases). V lost 0 bases, J lost 8 bases, and 8 bases lay in between. The V gene's germline CDR1 is SGHRS and CDR2 YFSETQ. This CDR3 has 12 amino acids. In DNA, the CDR3 is TGCGCCAGCAGCTTGGACAGGCGAGGCTACACCTTC. Its protein is CASSLDRRGYTF.

This chain joins TRBV13 and TRBJ1-6, with a weak D call TRBD1 (5 bases). The CDR3 loop spans 17 amino acids. Germline CDR1 is PRHDT and CDR2 is FYEKMQ (reference sequence). Trimming removed 2 bases at V and 0 bases at J, with 11 bases between. CDR3 bases: TGTGCCAGCAGCTTATTTACAGGTAGCTCCTATAATTCACCCCTCCACTTT. As protein: CASSLFTGSSYNSPLHF.

V gene TRBV6-1 combines with J gene TRBJ2-7, with 7 bases that match TRBD1. CDR1 is MNHNS, CDR2 SASEGT, per germline. With V trimmed by 6 bases and J by 3 bases, 5 bases remained unmatched. The CDR3 spans 13 residues. The CDR3 spells CASRGTEFYEQYF. The CDR3, as DNA: TGTGCCAGCAGGGGGACAGAGTTCTACGAGCAGTACTTC.

V usage is TRBV2 and J usage is TRBJ2-1; TRBD1 aligns across 12 bases. Germline V gives CDR1 SNHLY, CDR2 FYNNEI. V shed 9 bases and J 9 bases; nucleotides not matched to a gene: 9. This CDR3 is 14 amino acids long. Written as DNA, the CDR3 is TGTGCCAGTGGAGGGACAGGGGGCCTGGGTGAGCAGTTCTTC. The encoded protein is CASGGTGGLGEQFF.

The chain has TRBV2 and TRBJ1-4, with a tentative D call TRBD1 (5 bases). The CDR3 extends over 11 amino acids. Germline-derived CDR1 and CDR2 are SNHLY and FYNNEI. Trimming stripped 7 bases from V and 10 bases from J, with 10 bases between. CDR3 sequence (DNA): TGTGCCAGCAACGCAGGGTTAAAACTGTTTTTT. This codes for CASNAGLKLFF.

The chain joins TRBV25-1 to TRBJ2-1; D perhaps matches TRBD1 (7 bases). The germline V gene encodes CDR1 MGHDK and CDR2 SYGVNS. Between the trimmed V and J ends, which lost 4 bases and 7 bases, there was a span of 17 bases. The CDR3 consists of 15 residues. The CDR3 loop is CASSGAGGKRNEQFF. CDR3 in DNA: TGTGCCAGCAGTGGGGCAGGGGGGAAGAGGAATGAGCAGTTCTTC.

The V gene is TRBV27, the J gene TRBJ1-2; a possible D gene is TRBD1 (6 bases). The CDR3 has 13 amino acids. V gave up 3 bases and J gave up 7 bases, with 12 bases separating them. The V gene's germline CDR1 is MNHEY and CDR2 SMNVEV (reference sequence). The CDR3 bases are TGTGCCAGCAGTTTCAGGGGAACGGCTGGCTACACCTTC. It translates to CASSFRGTAGYTF.

J is TRBJ1-1 and V is TRBV7-6; 7 nucleotides align to TRBD1. The CDR3 covers 15 residues. V lost 5 bases to trimming and J lost 6 bases; unmatched junction nucleotides: 12. Germline V gives CDR1 SGHVS, CDR2 FNYEAQ. The CDR3 DNA sequence: TGTGCCAGCAGCGGAACAGGGGCCGAGGGTGCTGAAGCTTTCTTT. Protein sequence: CASSGTGAEGAEAFF.

V gene TRBV11-2 combines with J gene TRBJ2-7; weak D call: TRBD1 (6 bases). CDR1 SGHAT and CDR2 FQNNGV come from the germline V gene. The CDR3 runs to 18 residues. The V gene lost 2 bases and the J gene lost 2 bases, with 22 bases spanning the gap. The CDR3 region is CASSLWRIGGPRTYEQYF. CDR3 coding DNA: TGTGCCAGCAGCTTATGGCGGATTGGGGGCCCGAGAACCTACGAGCAGTACTTC.